The clone carrying this T cell receptor beta chain is termed medium-sized. With MiXCR, TCRdb reprocessed the PCR reads. The repertoire includes 15,000 to 20,000 clones, 23% of them detected once, and less than 8% sits in the top ten. V dropped 5 bases and J dropped 9; count of bases not matched to a gene: 9. This CDR3 contains 15 residues. These data originate in a study of metastatic and nonmetastatic thyroid tumors. Each patient went into thyroid surgery without having received any treatment. The sequence was collected from a female donor with papillary thyroid cancer or a benign thyroid nodule (not recorded which). Some clones in this sample may be carry-over from other donors' samples. This sequence joins TRBV12-3 or TRBV12-4 and TRBJ2-2, with TRBD2 matching 10 bases. What was sequenced was adjacent normal tissue. CDR3 DNA: TGTGCCAGCAGTGGCCCAGCGGGAGGGCCAAGGGAGCTGTTTTTT. It encodes CASSGPAGGPRELFF.